The 32 T cell receptor beta chains presented below share a single source sample, sequenced in a study of cytomegalovirus exposure and HLA in healthy donors (dated 2017 in TCRdb). Library construction relied on the immunoSEQ multiplex PCR assay. The clones in this table, taken by TCRdb from immuneACCESS, are in-frame only. Not every clone is retained; where verified, under half of the shortfall comes from an unresolved V gene, and the cause of the rest is unknown. The sample table records about 43,000 clones; 90% to 95% of these occur just once. The ten largest clones take up over 5.5% of the sample. Sequenced sample: PBMCs. All receptors derive from a young man in good health and CMV-seronegative.

V is TRBV5-1 and J is TRBJ2-2; D is possibly TRBD2 (5 bases). Germline V gene lookup returns CDR1 SGHRS and CDR2 YFSETQ. The V gene lost 0 bases and the J gene lost 4 bases, with 10 bases spanning the gap. The CDR3 runs to 15 residues. CDR3 loop: CASSLASGITGELFF. The CDR3 DNA follows: TGCGCCAGCAGCTTGGCCTCGGGAATCACCGGGGAGCTGTTTTTT.

The J gene is TRBJ2-2, the V gene TRBV10-3; possible D gene TRBD2, 6 bases. Looked up from germline, CDR1 is ENHRY and CDR2 is SYGVKD. This CDR3 is built from 13 residues. V was clipped by 4 bases and J by 5 bases, with 8 bases between them. The CDR3 coding sequence is TGTGCCATCAGTGTTGCGGGGACCGGGGAGCTGTTTTTT. Protein: CAISVAGTGELFF.

This chain uses TRBV18 with TRBJ2-5; D perhaps matches TRBD2 (5 bases). The germline CDR1 and CDR2 sequences are KGHSH and LQKENI. CDR3 size: 14 residues. Trimming pared 3 bases from V and 3 bases from J, leaving 11 bases between. The CDR3 region has the DNA TGTGCCAGCTCACCGCCGCGGGTAAAAGAGACCCAGTACTTC. Translating it yields CASSPPRVKETQYF.

This chain links TRBV5-6 with TRBJ2-3, with TRBD2 identical over 7 bases. The germline CDR1 and CDR2 sequences are SGHDT and YYEEEE. Trimming at V came to 4 bases and at J to 5 bases, leaving 16 bases not matched to a gene. The CDR3 is 17 amino acids. CDR3 region: CASSKRILAAPGDTQYF. CDR3 nucleotide sequence: TGTGCCAGCAGCAAAAGAATCCTAGCGGCCCCCGGAGATACGCAGTATTTT.

This rearrangement joins TRBV7-2 to TRBJ2-3; the D gene is possibly TRBD2 (7 bases). V was pared by 5 bases and J by 2 bases, with 23 bases between. CDR1 is SGHTA, CDR2 FQGNSA, per germline. The CDR3 loop spans 18 amino acids. In nucleotides, the CDR3 is TGTGCCAGCAGCCCTAATCGCGGGGGCATAACATCCACAGATACGCAGTATTTT. Amino acid sequence: CASSPNRGGITSTDTQYF.

This sequence joins TRBV28 and TRBJ2-7, with 9 bases identical to TRBD2. V was clipped by 6 bases and J by 2 bases; unmatched bases: 11. The CDR3 runs 16 residues. CDR1 is MDHEN and CDR2 is SYDVKM in the germline V gene. The CDR3 spells CASSPSGLAGTYEQYF. CDR3 coding DNA: TGTGCCAGCAGCCCCAGCGGGCTAGCGGGGACCTACGAGCAGTACTTC.

This clone turned up a few times. The chain carries TRBV13 and TRBJ2-5; 7 bases align to TRBD1. CDR3 length: 14 residues. Germline CDR1 and CDR2: PRHDT and FYEKMQ (reference sequence). V shed 5 bases, J shed 5 bases, and the junction held 8 bases outside the gene matches. DNA of the CDR3: TGTGCCAGCAGCCCAAGGGGGCAAACGGAGACCCAGTACTTC. It yields the protein CASSPRGQTETQYF.

This clone turned up a few times. The V and J genes are TRBV7-9 and TRBJ2-3; tentatively, D is TRBD1 (5 bases). In germline, CDR1 is SEHNR, CDR2 FQNEAQ (reference sequence). The CDR3 has 16 amino acids. Trimming removed 5 bases from V and 0 bases from J, with 15 bases in between. In DNA form, the CDR3 reads TGTGCCAGCAGCCCAGCAGGGTTTACTAGCACAGATACGCAGTATTTT. Its translation: CASSPAGFTSTDTQYF.

This rearrangement joins TRBV4-1 to TRBJ1-5; D remains unclear. V was trimmed by 0 bases and J by 0 bases, leaving 9 bases between them. The CDR3 spans 16 residues. CDR1 and CDR2 (germline): MGHRA, YSYEKL. Here the CDR3 DNA reads TGCGCCAGCAGCCAAGATGAGGAGTTTAGCAATCAGCCCCAGCATTTT. Protein: CASSQDEEFSNQPQHF.

The gene calls are TRBV29-1 and TRBJ2-4; D possibly corresponds to TRBD1 (5 bases). V lost 4 bases and J lost 2, with 18 bases in between. Germline V gene lookup returns CDR1 SQVTM and CDR2 ANQGSEA. The CDR3 spans 16 residues. The CDR3 here is CSVGVGQGLPKNIQYF. CDR3 coding DNA: TGCAGCGTTGGTGTCGGGCAGGGATTACCCAAAAACATTCAGTACTTC.

This clone was observed a handful of times. J is TRBJ1-1 and V is TRBV2, with D perhaps matching TRBD1 (5 bases). Trimming removed 6 bases at V and 0 bases at J, with 11 bases between. This CDR3 comprises 14 residues. Germline values: CDR1 SNHLY, CDR2 FYNNEI. CDR3 sequence: CASRTELMNTEAFF. CDR3 in DNA: TGTGCCAGCAGGACAGAGCTCATGAACACTGAAGCTTTCTTT.

V is TRBV11-3 and J is TRBJ1-6, with a tentative D call TRBD1 (5 bases). CDR3 length: 15 residues. Deletions cut 0 bases from V and 7 bases from J, with 10 bases between. The germline V gene encodes CDR1 SGHNT and CDR2 YENEEA. The CDR3 DNA sequence: TGTGCCAGCAGCTTAGATGCCAGGGCGAATTCACCCCTCCACTTT. Its translation: CASSLDARANSPLHF.

The chain carries TRBV5-1 and TRBJ2-2, with a tentative D call TRBD1 (5 bases). The CDR3 length is 13 residues. The germline V gene has CDR1 SGHRS and CDR2 YFSETQ. The germline V and J ends were trimmed by 6 bases and 4 bases, with 10 bases remaining between them. DNA of the CDR3: TGCGCCAGCACCCCCCAGGGCACCGGGGAGCTGTTTTTT. It specifies CASTPQGTGELFF.

In nucleotides, the CDR3 is TGTGCCAGCAGCCCCTGGGGGGGCGCTGACACTGAAGCTTTCTTT. It codes for CASSPWGGADTEAFF. The J gene is TRBJ1-1, the V gene TRBV7-9; D possibly corresponds to TRBD1 (6 bases). The germline V and J ends were trimmed by 5 bases and 3 bases, with 16 bases remaining between them. The length of the CDR3 is 15 residues. Germline assignment: CDR1 SEHNR and CDR2 FQNEAQ (reference sequence).

The V and J genes are TRBV7-9 and TRBJ1-1; D perhaps matches TRBD1 (5 bases). Between the trimmed V and J ends, which lost 3 bases and 3 bases, there was a span of 8 bases. Germline assignment: CDR1 SEHNR and CDR2 FQNEAQ (reference sequence). This CDR3 spans 13 amino acids. This CDR3 is CASSFWGDTEAFF. The CDR3 nucleotides are TGTGCCAGCAGCTTCTGGGGGGACACTGAAGCTTTCTTT. The variable domain in full, completed from reference TRBV7-9 and TRBJ1-1, reads DTGVSQNPRHKITKRGQNVTFRCDPISEHNRLYWYRQTLGQGPEFLTYFQNEAQLEKSRLLSDRFSAERPKGSFSTLEIQRTEQGDSAMYLCASSFWGDTEAFFGQGTRLTVV.

The table lists this clone with a count of one. The genes are TRBV7-2 and TRBJ1-5; perhaps TRBD1 as D (5 bases). V dropped 8 bases and J dropped 5 bases, with 16 bases sitting between them. Looked up from germline, CDR1 is SGHTA and CDR2 is FQGNSA. The CDR3 extends over 14 amino acids. The CDR3 DNA sequence: TGTGCCAGCGTTTTACGGGGGTCAGATCAGCCCCAGCATTTT. Its translation: CASVLRGSDQPQHF. The whole variable domain, filled in from reference TRBV7-2 and TRBJ1-5, reads GAGVSQSPSNKVTEKGKDVELRCDPISGHTALYWYRQSLGQGLEFLIYFQGNSAPDKSGLPSDRFSAERTGGSVSTLTIQRTQQEDSAVYLCASVLRGSDQPQHFGDGTRLSIL.

This chain links TRBV4-1 with TRBJ2-6; no firm D call. The germline V and J ends were trimmed by 0 bases and 0 bases, with 12 bases remaining between them. Per the germline V gene, CDR1 is MGHRA and CDR2 is YSYEKL. CDR3 length: 18 amino acids. The CDR3 DNA reads as TGCGCCAGCAGCCAAGACCTCGCAGGCAGCTCTGGGGCCAACGTCCTGACTTTC. This sequence encodes CASSQDLAGSSGANVLTF.

V usage is TRBV7-8 and J usage is TRBJ1-1; TRBD1 might be the D (6 bases). Germline CDR1 is SGHVS and CDR2 is FQNEAQ. V gave up 3 bases and J gave up 2 bases, with 10 bases separating them. The CDR3 has 14 amino acids. The CDR3 nucleotides read TGTGCCAGCAGCTTGTCCAGGGGAAACACTGAAGCTTTCTTT. As protein: CASSLSRGNTEAFF.

The chain links TRBV7-9 to TRBJ2-7, with 8 bases lining up with TRBD1. The CDR3 is made up of 13 amino acids. Germline lookup yields CDR1 SEHNR and CDR2 FQNEAQ (reference sequence). The V segment lost 5 bases and the J segment 2 bases; nucleotides outside the gene matches: 2. In DNA form, the CDR3 reads TGTGCCAGCAGCGACAGGGGTCCCTACGAGCAGTACTTC. The encoded protein is CASSDRGPYEQYF.

The gene calls are TRBV6-1 and TRBJ2-7, with no clear D. This CDR3 region has 12 residues. V was pared by 0 bases and J by 4 bases, with 4 bases between. Germline values: CDR1 MNHNS, CDR2 SASEGT. The CDR3 DNA sequence: TGTGCCAGCAGTGAAGCGAGGTACGAGCAGTACTTC. It is translated as CASSEARYEQYF.

The rearrangement uses TRBV5-6 and TRBJ1-1; 10 bases are shared with TRBD1. V was pared by 1 base and J by 7 bases, with 10 bases of the junction left unmatched. In germline, CDR1 is SGHDT, CDR2 YYEEEE. The CDR3 has 16 residues. CDR3 bases: TGTGCCAGCAGCTTGAGGGACAGGGGTGTCATCGGTGAAGCTTTCTTT. Amino acids: CASSLRDRGVIGEAFF.

The J gene is TRBJ1-6, the V gene TRBV7-2; 10 nucleotides agree with TRBD1. V dropped 4 bases and J dropped 7; count of bases not matched to a gene: 1. CDR1 and CDR2 from the germline V gene are SGHTA and FQGNSA. CDR3 length: 14 residues. The CDR3 spells CASSSGQGNSPLHF. CDR3 nucleotides: TGTGCCAGCAGCTCGGGACAGGGGAATTCACCCCTCCACTTT.

This clone was observed a few times. The chain couples TRBV4-3 to TRBJ2-7; 9 bases map to TRBD1. V lost 2 bases, J lost 0 bases, and 8 bases stayed unmatched. CDR1 LGHNA and CDR2 YSLEER come from the germline V gene. The CDR3 consists of 17 residues. CDR3 region: CASSQYTGTGSSYEQYF. The CDR3 DNA is TGCGCCAGCAGCCAATACACCGGGACAGGGAGCTCCTACGAGCAGTACTTC.

This clone showed up just once. The J gene is TRBJ2-7, the V gene TRBV20-1; D is unresolved. This CDR3 has 11 amino acids. The germline V gene encodes CDR1 DFQATT and CDR2 SNEGSKA (reference sequence). V lost 2 bases and J 6 bases, leaving 8 bases between the germline ends. The chain's CDR3 is CSARLVSEQYF. In nucleotides, the CDR3 is TGCAGTGCTAGATTAGTAAGCGAGCAGTACTTC.

The chain combines TRBV4-1 with TRBJ2-5, with a possible D match to TRBD1 (6 bases). V was shortened by 0 bases and J by 2 bases, with 10 bases between the two germline ends. The CDR3 spans 15 residues. In germline, CDR1 is MGHRA, CDR2 YSYEKL. DNA of the CDR3: TGCGCCAGCAGCCAAGATGGGGGCGAGCAAGAGACCCAGTACTTC. It yields the protein CASSQDGGEQETQYF.

The V and J genes are TRBV7-6 and TRBJ2-7, with TRBD1 matching 10 bases. CDR1 is SGHVS, CDR2 FNYEAQ, per germline. The CDR3 contains 14 residues. V gave up 4 bases and J gave up 3 bases; unmatched junction bases: 3. The CDR3 DNA reads TGTGCCAGCAGCTACGGGACAGGGGACTACGAGCAGTACTTC. Its protein product is CASSYGTGDYEQYF.

The chain uses TRBV4-1 and TRBJ2-1, with 9 bases fitting TRBD2. The CDR3 is 15 amino acids. CDR1 and CDR2 from the germline V gene are MGHRA and YSYEKL. Losses at the gene ends were 5 bases for V and 3 bases for J; bases not matched to a gene: 5. The chain's CDR3 is CASSAREGFYNEQFF. The CDR3 nucleotides read TGCGCCAGCAGCGCGCGGGAGGGCTTCTACAATGAGCAGTTCTTC.

This rearrangement joins TRBV2 to TRBJ2-7; D is unresolved. V lost 7 bases and J 0 bases, leaving 10 bases between the germline ends. The germline CDR1 and CDR2 sequences are SNHLY and FYNNEI. There are 13 residues in the CDR3. The CDR3 region has the DNA TGTGCCAGCATGGGCTTGGGCTCCTACGAGCAGTACTTC. Protein product: CASMGLGSYEQYF. The full variable domain, completed using reference TRBV2 and TRBJ2-7, is EPEVTQTPSHQVTQMGQEVILRCVPISNHLYFYWYRQILGQKVEFLVSFYNNEISEKSEIFDDQFSVERPDGSNFTLKIRSTKLEDSAMYFCASMGLGSYEQYFGPGTRLTVT.

This clone was observed a handful of times. Within the sample, other DNA sequences also encode this same CDR3. The V and J genes are TRBV10-3 and TRBJ2-3; 7 bases line up with TRBD1. V lost 2 bases to trimming and J lost 2 bases; unmatched junction nucleotides: 1. The germline V gene encodes CDR1 ENHRY and CDR2 SYGVKD. The CDR3 spans 14 residues. This CDR3 reads CAISEGQDTDTQYF. The CDR3 DNA reads TGTGCCATCAGTGAGGGACAGGACACAGATACGCAGTATTTT.

This clone has a handful of counts. The rearrangement uses TRBV12-5 and TRBJ2-3, with TRBD2 as a possible D gene (6 bases). V was clipped by 5 bases and J by 6 bases, with 21 bases between them. The length of the CDR3 is 16 residues. The germline V gene encodes CDR1 LGHNT and CDR2 FRNRAP. CDR3 amino acids: CASGAGLAQSVDTQYF. CDR3 nucleotide sequence: TGTGCTAGTGGTGCGGGACTCGCCCAATCAGTTGATACGCAGTATTTT.

This clone was recorded once. The V and J genes are TRBV5-4 and TRBJ2-1; 8 nucleotides align to TRBD2. The trim removed 1 base at V and 4 bases at J, leaving 10 bases unmatched. The CDR3 has 17 amino acids. From germline, CDR1 is SGHNT and CDR2 YYREEE (reference sequence). As DNA, the CDR3 is TGTGCCAGCAGCTTGTTCGCGAGCGGGGGCCCTTACAATGAGCAGTTCTTC. Residues: CASSLFASGGPYNEQFF.

The chain joins TRBV10-3 to TRBJ2-2, with TRBD2 matching over 8 bases. The CDR3 spans 16 residues. Germline V lookup: CDR1 ENHRY, CDR2 SYGVKD. The ends lost 0 bases at V and 4 bases at J; junction bases unmatched: 4. The CDR3 coding sequence is TGTGCCATCAGTGAGTCTACTAGCGGAGGCACCGGGGAGCTGTTTTTT. The encoded protein is CAISESTSGGTGELFF.